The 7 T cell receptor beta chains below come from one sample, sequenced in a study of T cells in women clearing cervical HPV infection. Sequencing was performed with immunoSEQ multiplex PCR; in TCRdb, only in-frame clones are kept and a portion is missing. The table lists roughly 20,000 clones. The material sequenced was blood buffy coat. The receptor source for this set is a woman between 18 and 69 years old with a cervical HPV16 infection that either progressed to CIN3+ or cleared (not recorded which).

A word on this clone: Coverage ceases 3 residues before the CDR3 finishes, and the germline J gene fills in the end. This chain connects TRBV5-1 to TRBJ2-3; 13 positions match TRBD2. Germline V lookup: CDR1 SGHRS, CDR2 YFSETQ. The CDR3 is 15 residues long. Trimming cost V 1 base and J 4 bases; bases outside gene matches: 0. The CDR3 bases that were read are TGCGCCAGCAGCTTGACTAGCGGGAGGGCAGATACG. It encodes CASSLTSGRADT. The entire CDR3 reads CASSLTSGRADTQYF.

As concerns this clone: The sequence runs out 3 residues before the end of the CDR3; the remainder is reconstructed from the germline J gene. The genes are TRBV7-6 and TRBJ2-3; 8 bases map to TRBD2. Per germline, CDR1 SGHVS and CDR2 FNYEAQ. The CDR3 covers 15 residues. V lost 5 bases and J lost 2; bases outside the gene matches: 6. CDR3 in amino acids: CASSREGSHTDTQYF. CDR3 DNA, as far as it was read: TGTGCCAGCAGCCGGGAGGGGTCTCACACAGATACG.

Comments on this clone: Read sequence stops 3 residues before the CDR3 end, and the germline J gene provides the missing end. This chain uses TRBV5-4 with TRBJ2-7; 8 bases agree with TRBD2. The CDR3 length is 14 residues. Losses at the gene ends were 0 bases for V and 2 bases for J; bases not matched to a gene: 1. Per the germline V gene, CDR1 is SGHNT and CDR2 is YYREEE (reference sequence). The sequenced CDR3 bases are TGTGCCAGCAGCTTGGACGGGGGGGCCTACGAG. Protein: CASSLDGGAYE. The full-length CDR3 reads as CASSLDGGAYEQYF.

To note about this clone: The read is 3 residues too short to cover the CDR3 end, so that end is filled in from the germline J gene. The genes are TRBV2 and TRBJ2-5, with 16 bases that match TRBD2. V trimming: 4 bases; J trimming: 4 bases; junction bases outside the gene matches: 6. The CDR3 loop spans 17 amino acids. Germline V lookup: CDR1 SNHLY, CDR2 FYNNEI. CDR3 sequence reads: CASSVGLAGGGGETQYF. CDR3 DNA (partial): TGTGCCAGCAGTGTGGGACTAGCGGGAGGGGGCGGAGAGACC.

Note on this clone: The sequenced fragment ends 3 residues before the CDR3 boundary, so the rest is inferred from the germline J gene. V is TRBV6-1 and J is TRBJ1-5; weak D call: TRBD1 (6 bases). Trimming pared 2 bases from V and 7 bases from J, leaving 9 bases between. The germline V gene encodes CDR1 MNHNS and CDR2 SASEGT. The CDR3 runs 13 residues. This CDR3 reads CASSETGPQPQHF. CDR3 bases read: TGTGCCAGCAGTGAAACAGGGCCCCAGCCC.

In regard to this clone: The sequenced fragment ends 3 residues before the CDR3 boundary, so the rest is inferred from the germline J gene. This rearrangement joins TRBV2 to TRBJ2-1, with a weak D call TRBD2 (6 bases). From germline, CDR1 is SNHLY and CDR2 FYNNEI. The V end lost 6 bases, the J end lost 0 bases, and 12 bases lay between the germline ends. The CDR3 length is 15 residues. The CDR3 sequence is CASRAGYSSYNEQFF. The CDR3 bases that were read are TGTGCCAGCAGGGCGGGGTACTCCTCCTACAATGAG.

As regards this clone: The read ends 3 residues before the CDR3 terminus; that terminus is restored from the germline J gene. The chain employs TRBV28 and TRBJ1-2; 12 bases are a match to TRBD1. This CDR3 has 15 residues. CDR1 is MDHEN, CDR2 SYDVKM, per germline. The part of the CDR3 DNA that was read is TGTGCCAGCAGTTTAGGGGGGGACAGGGGGCTTGGG. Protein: CASSLGGDRGLG. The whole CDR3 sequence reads CASSLGGDRGLGYTF.